The source of this TCR beta chain is a study of shared clonotypes between healthy human individuals. Profiled with immunoSEQ multiplex PCR; TCRdb holds only in-frame clones, not every one. The profile shows 950,000 to 1,200,000 clones, 70% to 85% of them singletons. The sequence was obtained from a man younger than 35 in good health. Some clones in this sample may be carry-over from other donors' samples. The source material was memory CD4+ T cells from PBMCs. Described subset: CD45RA-negative fraction.

Here the CDR3 DNA reads TGTGCCAGTAAGACTTCTGGAAACACCATATATTTT. This gives the protein CASKTSGNTIYF. The rearrangement links TRBV19 to TRBJ1-3; D not resolved. V was shortened by 7 bases and J by 1 base, with 5 bases between the two germline ends. The germline CDR1 and CDR2 sequences are LNHDA and SQIVND (reference sequence). This CDR3 has 12 residues.